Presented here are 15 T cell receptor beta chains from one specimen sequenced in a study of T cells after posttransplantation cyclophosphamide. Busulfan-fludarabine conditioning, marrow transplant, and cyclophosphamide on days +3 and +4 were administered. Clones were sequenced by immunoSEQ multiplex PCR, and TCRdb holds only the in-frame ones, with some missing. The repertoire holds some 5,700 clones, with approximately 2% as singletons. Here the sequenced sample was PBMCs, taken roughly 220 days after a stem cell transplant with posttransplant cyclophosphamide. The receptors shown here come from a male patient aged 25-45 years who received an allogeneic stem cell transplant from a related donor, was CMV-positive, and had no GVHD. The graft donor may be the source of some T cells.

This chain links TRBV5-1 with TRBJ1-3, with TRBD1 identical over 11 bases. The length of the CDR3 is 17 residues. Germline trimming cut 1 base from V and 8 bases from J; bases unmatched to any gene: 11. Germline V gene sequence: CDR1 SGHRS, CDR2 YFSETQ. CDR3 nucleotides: TGCGCCAGCAGCTTGAGGCAGCCGGGACAGGGGGGAGACACCATATATTTT. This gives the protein CASSLRQPGQGGDTIYF.

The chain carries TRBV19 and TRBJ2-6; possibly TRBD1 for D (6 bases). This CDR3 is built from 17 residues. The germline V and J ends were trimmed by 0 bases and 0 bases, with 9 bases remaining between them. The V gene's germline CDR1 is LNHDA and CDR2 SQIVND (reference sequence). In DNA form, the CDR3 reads TGTGCCAGTAGTATAGATCTGGGGGCCTCTGGGGCCAACGTCCTGACTTTC. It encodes CASSIDLGASGANVLTF.

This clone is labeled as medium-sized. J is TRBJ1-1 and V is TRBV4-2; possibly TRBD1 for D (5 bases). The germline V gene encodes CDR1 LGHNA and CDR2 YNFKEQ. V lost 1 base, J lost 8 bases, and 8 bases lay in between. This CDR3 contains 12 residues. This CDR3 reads CASSQAAGEAFF. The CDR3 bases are TGTGCCAGCAGCCAAGCTGCAGGGGAAGCTTTCTTT.

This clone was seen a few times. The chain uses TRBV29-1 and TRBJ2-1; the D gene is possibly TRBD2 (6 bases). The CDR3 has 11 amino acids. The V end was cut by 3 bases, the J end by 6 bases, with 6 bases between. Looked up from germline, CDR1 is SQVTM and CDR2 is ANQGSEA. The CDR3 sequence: CSVDGGNEQFF. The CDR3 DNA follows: TGCAGCGTTGACGGGGGCAATGAGCAGTTCTTC.

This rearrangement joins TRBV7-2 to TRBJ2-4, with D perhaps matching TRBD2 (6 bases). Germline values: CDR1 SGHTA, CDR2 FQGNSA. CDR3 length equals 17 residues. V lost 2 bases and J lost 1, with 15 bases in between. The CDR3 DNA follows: TGTGCCAGCAGCTTACCCACCGGACGGGGGGCCAAAAACATTCAGTACTTC. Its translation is CASSLPTGRGAKNIQYF.

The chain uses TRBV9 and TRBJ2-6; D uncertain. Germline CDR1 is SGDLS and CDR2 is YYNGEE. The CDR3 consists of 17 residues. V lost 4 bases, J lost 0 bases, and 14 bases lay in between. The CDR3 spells CASSPYAGLSGANVLTF. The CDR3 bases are TGTGCCAGCAGCCCCTACGCCGGTCTCTCTGGGGCCAACGTCCTGACTTTC.

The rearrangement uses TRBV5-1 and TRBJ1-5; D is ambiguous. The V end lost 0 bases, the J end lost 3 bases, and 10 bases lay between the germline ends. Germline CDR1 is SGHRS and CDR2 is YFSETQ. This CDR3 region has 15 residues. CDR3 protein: CASSLAAGNNQPQHF. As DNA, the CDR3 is TGCGCCAGCAGCTTGGCAGCCGGGAACAATCAGCCCCAGCATTTT.

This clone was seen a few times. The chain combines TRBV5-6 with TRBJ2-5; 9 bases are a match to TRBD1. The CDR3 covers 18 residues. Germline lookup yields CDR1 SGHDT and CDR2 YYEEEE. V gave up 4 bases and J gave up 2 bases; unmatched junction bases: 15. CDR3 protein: CASSQTGQGLIYQETQYF. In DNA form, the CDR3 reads TGTGCCAGCAGCCAAACGGGACAGGGTTTGATCTATCAAGAGACCCAGTACTTC.

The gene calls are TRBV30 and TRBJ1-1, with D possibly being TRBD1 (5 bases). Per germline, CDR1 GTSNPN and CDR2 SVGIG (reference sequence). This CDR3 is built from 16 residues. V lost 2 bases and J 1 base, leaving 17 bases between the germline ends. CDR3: CAWSPILLGRNTEAFF. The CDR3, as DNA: TGTGCCTGGAGTCCCATTCTTTTGGGGCGGAACACTGAAGCTTTCTTT.

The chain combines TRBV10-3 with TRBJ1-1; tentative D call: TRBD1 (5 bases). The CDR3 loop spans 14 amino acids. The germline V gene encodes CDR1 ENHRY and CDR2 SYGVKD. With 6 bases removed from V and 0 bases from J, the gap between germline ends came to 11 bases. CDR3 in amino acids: CAIRGGEMNTEAFF. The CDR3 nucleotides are TGTGCCATCAGGGGGGGGGAAATGAACACTGAAGCTTTCTTT.

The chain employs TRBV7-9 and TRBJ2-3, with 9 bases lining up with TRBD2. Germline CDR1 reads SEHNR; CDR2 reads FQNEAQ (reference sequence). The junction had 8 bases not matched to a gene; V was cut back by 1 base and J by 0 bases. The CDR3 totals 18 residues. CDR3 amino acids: CASSLGILAGFSTDTQYF. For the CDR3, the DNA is TGTGCCAGCAGCTTAGGTATACTAGCGGGTTTTAGCACAGATACGCAGTATTTT.

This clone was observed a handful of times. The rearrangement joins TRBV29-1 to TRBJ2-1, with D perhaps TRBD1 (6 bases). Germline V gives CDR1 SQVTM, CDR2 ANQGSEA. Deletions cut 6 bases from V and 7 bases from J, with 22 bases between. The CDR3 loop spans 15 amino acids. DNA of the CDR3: TGCAGCGTGGTAAGACAGGCGCCCCTTGCGAATGAGCAGTTCTTC. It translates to CSVVRQAPLANEQFF.

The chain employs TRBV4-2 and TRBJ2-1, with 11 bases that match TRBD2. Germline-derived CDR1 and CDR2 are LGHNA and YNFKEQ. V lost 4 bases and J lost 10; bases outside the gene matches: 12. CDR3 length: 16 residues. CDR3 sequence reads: CASSPRGTSGSWEQFF. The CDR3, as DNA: TGTGCCAGCAGCCCCCGCGGGACTAGCGGCTCTTGGGAGCAGTTCTTC.

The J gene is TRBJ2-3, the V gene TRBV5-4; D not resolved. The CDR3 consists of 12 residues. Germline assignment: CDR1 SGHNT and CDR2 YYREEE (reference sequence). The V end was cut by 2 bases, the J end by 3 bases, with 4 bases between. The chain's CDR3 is CASSLETDTQYF. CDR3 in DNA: TGTGCCAGCAGCTTAGAGACAGATACGCAGTATTTT.

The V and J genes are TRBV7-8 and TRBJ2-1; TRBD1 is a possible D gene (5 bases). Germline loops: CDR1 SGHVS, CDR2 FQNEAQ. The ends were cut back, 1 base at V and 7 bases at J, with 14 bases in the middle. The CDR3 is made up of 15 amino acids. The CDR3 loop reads CASSLEVFRANEQFF. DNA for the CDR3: TGTGCCAGCAGCTTAGAGGTTTTCAGGGCAAATGAGCAGTTCTTC.